This note documents a single T cell receptor beta chain sequence. This specimen belongs to a study of blood T cell repertoires in COVID-19. This CDR3 has 15 amino acids. CDR1 MGHRA and CDR2 YSYEKL come from the germline V gene. V dropped 4 bases and J dropped 2; count of bases not matched to a gene: 6. The authors' processing: Nucleated cell number was recorded as an estimate derived from reference gene primer amplification. Sequencing used immunoSEQ multiplex PCR; TCRdb keeps in-frame clones, though not all of them. V and J calls and clone size are given by that table; D and trimming were obtained from the DNA. The table has 200,000 to 250,000 clones, about 85% seen once.

V gene TRBV4-1 combines with J gene TRBJ2-7, with 9 bases lining up with TRBD2. This sequence was found in a woman aged 60 to 75 with active or convalescent COVID-19. The material sequenced was peripheral blood. CDR3 nucleotide sequence: TGCGCCAGCAGCCCCCAGCGGGGGGAAGCCTACGAGCAGTACTTC. Its translation is CASSPQRGEAYEQYF.